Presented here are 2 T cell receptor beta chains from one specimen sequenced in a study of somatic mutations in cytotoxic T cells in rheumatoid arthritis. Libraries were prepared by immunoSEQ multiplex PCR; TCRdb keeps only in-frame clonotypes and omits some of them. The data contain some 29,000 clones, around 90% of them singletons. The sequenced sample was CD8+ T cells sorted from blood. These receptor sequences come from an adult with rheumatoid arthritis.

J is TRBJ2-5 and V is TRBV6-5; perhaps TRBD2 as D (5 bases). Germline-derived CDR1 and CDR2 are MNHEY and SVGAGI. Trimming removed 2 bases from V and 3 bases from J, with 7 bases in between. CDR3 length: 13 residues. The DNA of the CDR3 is TGTGCCAGCAGTTACGGACTCGAAGAGACCCAGTACTTC. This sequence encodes CASSYGLEETQYF.

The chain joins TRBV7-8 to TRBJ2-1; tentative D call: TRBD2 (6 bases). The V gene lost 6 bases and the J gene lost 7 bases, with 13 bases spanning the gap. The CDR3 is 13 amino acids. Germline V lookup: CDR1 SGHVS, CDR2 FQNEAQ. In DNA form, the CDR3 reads TGTGCCAGCAGTTTTCGAGCGGGTAATGAGCAGTTCTTC. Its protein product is CASSFRAGNEQFF.